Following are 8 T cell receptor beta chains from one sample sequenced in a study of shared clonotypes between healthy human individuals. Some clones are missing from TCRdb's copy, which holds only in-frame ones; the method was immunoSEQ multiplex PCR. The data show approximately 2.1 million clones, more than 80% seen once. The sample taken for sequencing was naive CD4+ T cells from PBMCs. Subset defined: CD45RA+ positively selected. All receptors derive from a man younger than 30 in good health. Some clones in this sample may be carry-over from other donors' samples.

The CDR3 reads CASTQLGTLGGYGYTF. The CDR3 DNA sequence: TGTGCCAGCACGCAACTCGGGACTCTCGGAGGGTATGGCTACACCTTC. The chain carries TRBV5-6 and TRBJ1-2, with D possibly being TRBD1 (5 bases). V shed 6 bases and J shed 5 bases, with 23 bases lying between them. CDR3 length: 16 amino acids. The germline CDR1 and CDR2 sequences are SGHDT and YYEEEE.

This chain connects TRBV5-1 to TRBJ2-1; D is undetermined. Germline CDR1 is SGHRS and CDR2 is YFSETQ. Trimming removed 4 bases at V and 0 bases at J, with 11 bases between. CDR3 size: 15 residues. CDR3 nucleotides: TGCGCCAGCAGCGCCGATCTGAGCTCCTACAATGAGCAGTTCTTC. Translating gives CASSADLSSYNEQFF.

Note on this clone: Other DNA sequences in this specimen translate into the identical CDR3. This CDR3 reads CASSLEEETQYF. The CDR3 DNA reads TGCGCCAGCAGCTTGGAAGAAGAGACCCAGTACTTC. The chain employs TRBV5-1 and TRBJ2-5; D remains unclear. This CDR3 has 12 residues. The V gene's germline CDR1 is SGHRS and CDR2 YFSETQ. Between the trimmed V and J ends, which lost 0 bases and 3 bases, there was a span of 3 bases.

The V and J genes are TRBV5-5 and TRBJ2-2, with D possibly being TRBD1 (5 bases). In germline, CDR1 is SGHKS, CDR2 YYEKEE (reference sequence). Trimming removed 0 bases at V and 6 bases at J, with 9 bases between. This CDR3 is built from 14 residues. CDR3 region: CASSLARVPGELFF. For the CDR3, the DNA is TGTGCCAGCAGCTTGGCCAGGGTCCCCGGGGAGCTGTTTTTT.

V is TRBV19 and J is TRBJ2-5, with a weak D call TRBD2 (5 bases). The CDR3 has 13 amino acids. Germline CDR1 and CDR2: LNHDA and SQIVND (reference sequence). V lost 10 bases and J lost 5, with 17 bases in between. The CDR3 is CATSIPGVETQYF. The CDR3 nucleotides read TGTGCCACCTCAATACCCGGGGTGGAGACCCAGTACTTC.

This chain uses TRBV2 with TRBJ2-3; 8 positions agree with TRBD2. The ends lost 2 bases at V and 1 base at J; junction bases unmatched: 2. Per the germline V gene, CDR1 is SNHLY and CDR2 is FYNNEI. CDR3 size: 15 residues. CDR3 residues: CASSEFGGGTDTQYF. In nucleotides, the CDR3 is TGTGCCAGCAGTGAATTCGGGGGGGGCACAGATACGCAGTATTTT.

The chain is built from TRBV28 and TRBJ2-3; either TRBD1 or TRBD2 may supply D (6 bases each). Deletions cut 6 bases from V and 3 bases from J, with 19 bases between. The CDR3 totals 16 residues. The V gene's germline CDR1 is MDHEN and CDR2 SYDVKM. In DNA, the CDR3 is TGTGCCAGCAGCCCCTCAGGGCAGGGGAGGACAGATACGCAGTATTTT. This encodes CASSPSGQGRTDTQYF.

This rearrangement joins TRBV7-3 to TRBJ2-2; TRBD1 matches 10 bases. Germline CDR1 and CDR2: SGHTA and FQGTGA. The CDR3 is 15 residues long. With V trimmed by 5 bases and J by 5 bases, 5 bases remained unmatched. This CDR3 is CASSRDRGPTGELFF. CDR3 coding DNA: TGTGCCAGCAGCAGAGACAGGGGGCCGACCGGGGAGCTGTTTTTT.